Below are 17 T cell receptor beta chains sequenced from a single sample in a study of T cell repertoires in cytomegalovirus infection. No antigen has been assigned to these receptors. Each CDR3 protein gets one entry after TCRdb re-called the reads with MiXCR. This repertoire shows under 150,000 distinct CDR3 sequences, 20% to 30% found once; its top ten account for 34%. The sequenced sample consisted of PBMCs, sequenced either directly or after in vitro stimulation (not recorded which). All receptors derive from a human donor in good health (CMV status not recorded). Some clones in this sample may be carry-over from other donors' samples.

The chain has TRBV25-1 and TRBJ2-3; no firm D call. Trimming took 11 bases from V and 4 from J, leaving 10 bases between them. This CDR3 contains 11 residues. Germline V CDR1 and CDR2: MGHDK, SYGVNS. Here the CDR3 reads CAGPPPDTQYF. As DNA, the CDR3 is TGTGCCGGACCCCCCCCAGATACGCAGTATTTT.

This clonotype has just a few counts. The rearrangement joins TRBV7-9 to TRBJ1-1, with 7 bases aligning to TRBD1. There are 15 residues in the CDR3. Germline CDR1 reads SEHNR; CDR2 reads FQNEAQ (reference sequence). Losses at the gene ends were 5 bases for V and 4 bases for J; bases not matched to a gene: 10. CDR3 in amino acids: CASSPQTGRGTEAFF. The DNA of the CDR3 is TGTGCCAGCAGCCCCCAGACAGGGAGGGGCACTGAAGCTTTCTTT.

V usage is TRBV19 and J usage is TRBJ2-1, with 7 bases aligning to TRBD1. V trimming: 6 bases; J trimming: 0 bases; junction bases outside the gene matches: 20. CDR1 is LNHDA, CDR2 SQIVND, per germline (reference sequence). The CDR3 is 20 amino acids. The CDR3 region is CASRTGTVAGTISSYNEQFF. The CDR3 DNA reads TGTGCCAGTAGAACCGGGACAGTGGCCGGCACAATCAGCTCCTACAATGAGCAGTTCTTC.

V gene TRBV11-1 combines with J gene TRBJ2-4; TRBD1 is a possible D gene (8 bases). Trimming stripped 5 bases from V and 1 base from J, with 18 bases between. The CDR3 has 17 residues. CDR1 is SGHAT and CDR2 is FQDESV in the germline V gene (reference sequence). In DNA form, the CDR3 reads TGTGCCAGCAGCCCCCGGAGCGGGGACAGGGCCAAAAACATTCAGTACTTC. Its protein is CASSPRSGDRAKNIQYF.

The CDR3 is CASRLAGVDNEQFF. In nucleotides, the CDR3 is TGTGCCAGCAGGTTAGCGGGAGTAGACAATGAGCAGTTCTTC. The V gene is TRBV27, the J gene TRBJ2-1; 9 bases match TRBD2. The germline CDR1 and CDR2 sequences are MNHEY and SMNVEV (reference sequence). CDR3 length: 14 amino acids. With V trimmed by 6 bases and J by 5 bases, 5 bases remained unmatched.

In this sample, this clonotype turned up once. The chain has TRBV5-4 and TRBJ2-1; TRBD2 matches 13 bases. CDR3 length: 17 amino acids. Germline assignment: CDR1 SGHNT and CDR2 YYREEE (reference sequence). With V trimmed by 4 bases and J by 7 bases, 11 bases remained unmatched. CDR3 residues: CASSPGATSGRRNEQFF. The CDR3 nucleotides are TGTGCCAGCAGCCCGGGGGCGACTAGCGGGAGGAGGAATGAGCAGTTCTTC.

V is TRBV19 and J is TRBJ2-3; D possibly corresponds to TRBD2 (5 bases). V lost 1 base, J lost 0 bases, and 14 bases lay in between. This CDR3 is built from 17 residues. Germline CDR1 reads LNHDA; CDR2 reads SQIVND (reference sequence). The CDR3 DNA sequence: TGTGCCAGTAGTATAGGGTCGGGGAGATGGAGCACAGATACGCAGTATTTT. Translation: CASSIGSGRWSTDTQYF.

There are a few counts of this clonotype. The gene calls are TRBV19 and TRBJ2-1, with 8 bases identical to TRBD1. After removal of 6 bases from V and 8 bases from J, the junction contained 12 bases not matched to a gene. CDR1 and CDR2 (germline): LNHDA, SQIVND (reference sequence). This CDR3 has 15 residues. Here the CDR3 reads CASRTGGGPRDEQFF. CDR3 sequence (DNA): TGTGCCAGTAGAACAGGGGGAGGCCCCCGCGATGAGCAGTTCTTC.

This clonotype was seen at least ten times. CDR3 protein: CASSPSGGTDTQYF. The CDR3 nucleotides are TGTGCCAGCTCTCCAAGCGGAGGCACAGATACGCAGTATTTT. The gene calls are TRBV18 and TRBJ2-3; D may be TRBD2 (5 bases). V was clipped by 6 bases and J by 1 base, with 11 bases between them. Germline V gene lookup returns CDR1 KGHSH and CDR2 LQKENI. This CDR3 is 14 amino acids long.

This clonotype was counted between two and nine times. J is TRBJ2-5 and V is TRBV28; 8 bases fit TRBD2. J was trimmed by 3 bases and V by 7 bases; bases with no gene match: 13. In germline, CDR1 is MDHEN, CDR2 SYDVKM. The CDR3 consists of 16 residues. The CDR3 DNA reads TGTGCCAGCATTCACTGGGGCGGGGGGTCTGAAGAGACCCAGTACTTC. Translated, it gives CASIHWGGGSEETQYF.

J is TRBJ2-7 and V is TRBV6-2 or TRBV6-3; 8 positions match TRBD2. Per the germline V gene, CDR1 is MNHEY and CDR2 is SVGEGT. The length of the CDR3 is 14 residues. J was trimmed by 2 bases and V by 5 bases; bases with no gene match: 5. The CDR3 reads CASSALGGAYEQYV. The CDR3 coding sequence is TGTGCCAGCAGTGCCCTCGGGGGGGCCTACGAGCAGTACGTC.

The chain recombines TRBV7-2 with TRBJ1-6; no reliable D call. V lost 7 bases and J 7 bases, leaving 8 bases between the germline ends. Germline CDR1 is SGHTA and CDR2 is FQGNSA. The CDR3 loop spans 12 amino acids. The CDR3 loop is CASTLMNSPLHF. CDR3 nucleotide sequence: TGTGCCAGCACCTTGATGAATTCACCCCTCCACTTT.

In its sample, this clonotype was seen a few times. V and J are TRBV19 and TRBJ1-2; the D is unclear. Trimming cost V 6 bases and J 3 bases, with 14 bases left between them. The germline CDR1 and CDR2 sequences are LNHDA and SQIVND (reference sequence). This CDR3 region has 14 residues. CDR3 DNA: TGTGCCAGTAGCCGCCAGGATGACTACTATGGCTACACCTTC. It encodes CASSRQDDYYGYTF.

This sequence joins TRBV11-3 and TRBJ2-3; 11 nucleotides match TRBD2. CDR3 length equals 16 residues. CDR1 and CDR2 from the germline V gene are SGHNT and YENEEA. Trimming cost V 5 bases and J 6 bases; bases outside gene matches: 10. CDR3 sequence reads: CASSALAGGPSDTQYF. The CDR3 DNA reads TGTGCCAGCAGCGCGTTAGCGGGAGGGCCCTCGGATACGCAGTATTTT.

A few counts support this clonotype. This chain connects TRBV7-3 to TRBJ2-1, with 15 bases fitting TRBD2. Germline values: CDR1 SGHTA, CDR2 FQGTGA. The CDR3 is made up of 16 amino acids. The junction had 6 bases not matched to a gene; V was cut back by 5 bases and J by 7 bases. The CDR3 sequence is CASSTGLAGGGNEQFF. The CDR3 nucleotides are TGTGCCAGCAGCACGGGACTAGCGGGAGGTGGGAATGAGCAGTTCTTC.

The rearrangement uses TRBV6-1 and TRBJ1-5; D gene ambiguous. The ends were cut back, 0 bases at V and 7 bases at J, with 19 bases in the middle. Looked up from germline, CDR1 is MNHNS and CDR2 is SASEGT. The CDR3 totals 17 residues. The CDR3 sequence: CASSEATPAVRGQPQHF. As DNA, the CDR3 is TGTGCCAGCAGTGAAGCGACCCCCGCCGTTAGAGGACAGCCCCAGCATTTT.

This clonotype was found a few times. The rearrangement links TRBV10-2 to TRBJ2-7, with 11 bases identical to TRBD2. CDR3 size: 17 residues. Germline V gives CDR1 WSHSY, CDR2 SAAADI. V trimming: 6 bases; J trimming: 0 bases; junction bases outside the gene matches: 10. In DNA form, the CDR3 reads TGCGCCAGCAGCCAGGGTGGGACTAGCGGCTCCTCCTACGAGCAGTACTTC. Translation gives CASSQGGTSGSSYEQYF.